The 15 T cell receptor beta chains below come from one sample, sequenced in a study of blood T cell repertoires in COVID-19. Method: immunoSEQ multiplex PCR; TCRdb's copy keeps in-frame clones and lacks some. The table has about 400,000 clones, roughly 88% seen once; the top ten hold 2% to 2.5%. The sequencing sample was made of PBMCs or T cells enriched from blood (not recorded which). The receptor source for this set is a woman aged 35 to 49 with acute COVID-19.

The chain couples TRBV25-1 to TRBJ2-1, with 11 bases lining up with TRBD1. J gave up 8 bases and V 8 bases, and 5 bases lay outside the gene matches. The germline gives CDR1 MGHDK, CDR2 SYGVNS. The CDR3 is 13 amino acids. The CDR3 region is CASRGQGADEQFF. The CDR3 DNA reads as TGTGCCAGCCGTGGACAGGGGGCCGATGAGCAGTTCTTC.

The rearrangement uses TRBV7-2 and TRBJ2-3; TRBD2 is a possible D gene (6 bases). The CDR3 length is 15 residues. CDR1 and CDR2 from the germline V gene are SGHTA and FQGNSA. Trimming pared 2 bases from V and 1 base from J, leaving 10 bases between. The CDR3 reads CASSLRLGGTDTQYF. Here the CDR3 DNA reads TGTGCCAGCAGCTTAAGACTAGGGGGCACAGATACGCAGTATTTT.

The V and J genes are TRBV5-1 and TRBJ1-2; maybe TRBD1 (5 bases). CDR3 size: 15 residues. The V end lost 4 bases, the J end lost 2 bases, and 15 bases lay between the germline ends. The V gene's germline CDR1 is SGHRS and CDR2 YFSETQ. Written as DNA, the CDR3 is TGCGCCAGCAGCCTGACAGATAAAGTGAACTATGGCTACACCTTC. It is translated as CASSLTDKVNYGYTF.

J is TRBJ2-7 and V is TRBV27, with 7 positions matching TRBD1. Germline values: CDR1 MNHEY, CDR2 SMNVEV (reference sequence). The length of the CDR3 is 17 residues. V was clipped by 4 bases and J by 3 bases; unmatched bases: 15. CDR3 sequence (DNA): TGTGCCAGCAGTTCGACGGGACAGTCCCACTCTGTCTACGAGCAGTACTTC. Encoded protein: CASSSTGQSHSVYEQYF.

The chain couples TRBV7-2 to TRBJ1-1; TRBD1 is a possible D gene (5 bases). Germline V gene sequence: CDR1 SGHTA, CDR2 FQGNSA. CDR3 size: 15 residues. The V end was cut by 5 bases, the J end by 5 bases, with 18 bases between. CDR3 sequence (DNA): TGTGCCAGCAGCGCCACCCAGGGAAGGCGGACTGAAGCTTTCTTT. Translation: CASSATQGRRTEAFF.

The CDR3 region is CASSRGQGNPRGHGELFF. The CDR3 nucleotides are TGTGCCAGCAGCCGTGGACAGGGGAATCCCAGGGGCCACGGGGAGCTGTTTTTT. This chain connects TRBV5-4 to TRBJ2-2; 9 bases are shared with TRBD1. The length of the CDR3 is 18 residues. J gave up 7 bases and V 4 bases, and 17 bases lay outside the gene matches. Germline V gives CDR1 SGHNT, CDR2 YYREEE (reference sequence).

The chain links TRBV3-1 (or the pseudogene TRBV3-2) to TRBJ1-2; 7 positions agree with TRBD1. Germline V CDR1 and CDR2: LGHDT, YNNKEL (reference sequence). V trimming: 4 bases; J trimming: 4 bases; junction bases outside the gene matches: 9. CDR3 length equals 15 residues. This chain's CDR3 is CASSLVKGAPYGYTF. The CDR3 nucleotides read TGTGCCAGCAGCCTGGTTAAGGGGGCCCCCTATGGCTACACCTTC.

The V gene is TRBV29-1, the J gene TRBJ1-1; D might be TRBD1 (5 bases). V gave up 6 bases and J gave up 3 bases, with 17 bases separating them. This CDR3 is built from 14 residues. Germline values: CDR1 SQVTM, CDR2 ANQGSEA. The CDR3 loop reads CSVKSEWGDTEAFF. Here the CDR3 DNA reads TGCAGCGTCAAGAGTGAGTGGGGGGACACTGAAGCTTTCTTT.

The genes are TRBV18 and TRBJ1-1; tentatively, D is TRBD1 (6 bases). Trimming left V 6 bases short and J 0 bases short, with 14 bases between. This CDR3 spans 15 amino acids. CDR1 is KGHSH and CDR2 is LQKENI in the germline V gene. The CDR3 DNA sequence: TGTGCCAGCTCTCTTCAACAGGGCATGAACACTGAAGCTTTCTTT. This sequence encodes CASSLQQGMNTEAFF.

The chain links TRBV7-9 to TRBJ1-1; 7 nucleotides line up with TRBD1. CDR1 is SEHNR and CDR2 is FQNEAQ in the germline V gene (reference sequence). CDR3 length equals 15 residues. V was clipped by 4 bases and J by 4 bases; unmatched bases: 9. CDR3 protein: CASSWNRGGTTEAFF. For the CDR3, the DNA is TGTGCCAGCAGCTGGAACAGGGGTGGTACCACTGAAGCTTTCTTT.

The chain joins TRBV18 to TRBJ2-1, with a possible D match to TRBD1 (6 bases). V gave up 3 bases and J gave up 6 bases, with 15 bases separating them. The CDR3 sequence is 15 residues long. CDR1 KGHSH and CDR2 LQKENI come from the germline V gene. The CDR3 coding sequence is TGTGCCAGCTCACCCCGTCAGGGGAAGGGCAATGAGCAGTTCTTC. As protein: CASSPRQGKGNEQFF.

The J gene is TRBJ1-2, the V gene TRBV14; D gene unclear. This CDR3 comprises 13 residues. Germline loops: CDR1 SGHDN, CDR2 FVKESK. V lost 1 base and J 4 bases, leaving 7 bases between the germline ends. CDR3 DNA sequence: TGTGCCAGCAGCCAAGTGCCAGGCTATGGCTACACCTTC. It translates to CASSQVPGYGYTF.

The chain recombines TRBV29-1 with TRBJ1-1, with TRBD1 matching 9 bases. V lost 6 bases and J lost 0; bases outside the gene matches: 8. Germline CDR1 reads SQVTM; CDR2 reads ANQGSEA. The CDR3 length is 15 residues. The CDR3 region is CSVDGQGIVNTEAFF. The CDR3 bases are TGCAGCGTGGATGGACAGGGGATTGTGAACACTGAAGCTTTCTTT.

The J gene is TRBJ2-5, the V gene TRBV11-2, with TRBD1 matching 7 bases. Germline CDR1 SGHAT, CDR2 FQNNGV. The junction had 8 bases not matched to a gene; V was cut back by 2 bases and J by 5 bases. This CDR3 comprises 15 residues. The CDR3 DNA reads as TGTGCCAGCAGCTTACGTACTAGGGGGCCCGAGACCCAGTACTTC. This codes for CASSLRTRGPETQYF.

Here the CDR3 DNA reads TGTGCCACCAGTGACCGGCGGGGGCGGGGAGACAATGAGCAGTTCTTC. Amino acid sequence: CATSDRRGRGDNEQFF. The V and J genes are TRBV24-1 and TRBJ2-1, with D possibly TRBD2 on 7 matching bases. Germline CDR1 reads KGHDR; CDR2 reads SFDVKD. V lost 4 bases and J lost 5, with 17 bases in between. The CDR3 runs to 16 residues.